Listed below are T cell receptor beta chains from one sample, sequenced in a study of CDR3 diversity in severe acne. TCRdb reprocessed the PCR reads via MiXCR and lists one record per CDR3 protein. The sample has 100,000 or so distinct CDR3 sequences, 51% seen once; the top ten hold under 15%. The material sequenced was blood. These receptors were obtained from a male donor with acne. Both conserved end residues are part of each CDR3. A D gene is named only where the DNA matches it firmly. The size entry is marked missing in some rows and otherwise reads once, few, many or a size class.

V gene	clone size	D gene	J gene	CDR3 DNA	CDR3 protein
TRBV7-8	many	-	TRBJ2-1	TGTGCCAGCAGCCAGCGAGGGGGGCCCTACAATGAGCAGTTCTTC	CASSQRGGPYNEQFF
TRBV20-1	many	-	TRBJ2-7	TGCAGTGCTAGAGATCATCTGGCTAGCGCGTACGAGCAGTACTTC	CSARDHLASAYEQYF
TRBV20-1	-	TRBD2	TRBJ2-1	TGCAGTGCCCCGGGACTAGCGGGAGTAATTGGCGAGCAGTTCTTC	CSAPGLAGVIGEQFF
TRBV19	many	TRBD2	TRBJ2-1	TGTGCCAGTAGTATAAGACTAGCGGGGACCCCCCTGGGCTTC	CASSIRLAGTPLGF
TRBV20-1	medium-sized	-	TRBJ2-3	TGCAGTGCCTCTAGCGCCTCCTATGGGGATACGCAGTATTTT	CSASSASYGDTQYF
TRBV27	-	-	TRBJ1-5	TGTGCCAGCAGCCGGGGTTCCCAGCCCCAGCATTTT	CASSRGSQPQHF
TRBV2	-	TRBD1	TRBJ1-2	TGTGCCAGCAGTGCAGGCCTCACAGGGGGCTACTATGGCTACACCTTC	CASSAGLTGGYYGYTF
TRBV7-2	-	TRBD2	TRBJ2-5	TGTGCCAGCAGCGCGGGGGAGGAGACCCAGTACTTC	CASSAGEETQYF
TRBV19	many	-	TRBJ2-7	TGTGCCAGTAGTACATCAGGGGCCGAGCAGTACTTC	CASSTSGAEQYF
TRBV19	many	-	TRBJ1-4	TGTGCCAGTAGTATCGGGTGGACGGAAGAAAAACTGTTTTTT	CASSIGWTEEKLFF
TRBV6-2/TRBV6-3	many	TRBD2	TRBJ2-3	TGTGCCAGCAGTTACAGCGGGGGGGCCACAGATACGCAGTATTTT	CASSYSGGATDTQYF
TRBV29-1	-	TRBD2	TRBJ2-1	TGCAGCGTTAGCGGGAGAAGGGACAATGAGCAGTTCTTC	CSVSGRRDNEQFF
TRBV20-1	-	-	TRBJ2-3	-	CSAEQGMSEKLFFGSGTDTQYF
TRBV5-1	many	TRBD1	TRBJ1-2	TGCGCCAGCAATAGAGGGACAGGGGGCTCTGGCTACACCTTC	CASNRGTGGSGYTF
TRBV20-1	-	TRBD2	TRBJ2-7	TGCAGTGAAAGGACTAGCGGGAGGGGCGTATACGAGCAGTACTTC	CSERTSGRGVYEQYF
TRBV6-5	-	-	TRBJ1-5	TGTGCCAGCAGGGGGGGGGGTCAGCCCCAGCATTTT	CASRGGGQPQHF
TRBV9	-	-	TRBJ1-1	TGTGCCAGCAGCGTACGGCAGTTGAACACTGAAGCTTTCTTT	CASSVRQLNTEAFF
TRBV2	medium-sized	TRBD2	TRBJ2-7	TGTGCCAGCAGTGAAACTAGCGGGATTACCTACGAGCAGTACTTC	CASSETSGITYEQYF
TRBV20-1	-	TRBD2	TRBJ2-5	TGCAGTGCTAGAGGGACTAGCGTCAAAGAGACCCAGTACTTC	CSARGTSVKETQYF
TRBV2	few	TRBD1	TRBJ1-1	TGTGCCAGCAGCTCCGCTCTGACAGGGCATGGCACTGAAGCTTTCTTT	CASSSALTGHGTEAFF
TRBV20-1	-	TRBD2	TRBJ2-5	TGCAGTGCTAGTCCCAAGCGGGAGCATCAAGAGACCCAGTACTTC	CSASPKREHQETQYF
TRBV5-1	-	-	TRBJ2-1	TGCGCCAGCAGCACAGGGGTGGGAGGGCTGTATGAGCAGTTCTTC	CASSTGVGGLYEQFF
TRBV11-2	few	-	TRBJ2-7	TGTGCCAGCAGCCGGACTGCCCTTGAGCAGTACTTC	CASSRTALEQYF
TRBV15	-	-	TRBJ1-1	TGTGCCACCACCGTGGACAGGAACACTGAAGCTTTCTTT	CATTVDRNTEAFF
TRBV9	medium-sized	TRBD2	TRBJ2-7	TGTGCCAGCAGCAAATCTGCGGGAGTTACCTACGAGCAGTACTTC	CASSKSAGVTYEQYF
TRBV6-4	-	TRBD2	TRBJ2-7	TGTGCCAGCAGTGATTTCGGGGTTGCGCGACTAGCGGTCTACGAGCAGTACTTC	CASSDFGVARLAVYEQYF
TRBV2	many	-	TRBJ1-2	TGTGCCAGCAGTGCTACAGGGACCTCCTTCTATGGCTACACCTTC	CASSATGTSFYGYTF
TRBV19	many	-	TRBJ1-2	TGTGCCAGCACACCCGGGACCTACGTCGGCGGCTACACCTTC	CASTPGTYVGGYTF
TRBV28	few	-	TRBJ1-1	TGTGCCAGCAGTGAGAGGGGGGCGTACACTGAAGCTTTCTTT	CASSERGAYTEAFF
TRBV27	once	TRBD1	TRBJ1-1	TGTGCCAGCAGCTTTGAGGGACAGGGGTGGACTGAAGCTTTCTTT	CASSFEGQGWTEAFF
TRBV5-6	many	-	TRBJ1-1	TGTGCCAGCAGCCCGGGAGATAGTGAAGCTTTCTTT	CASSPGDSEAFF
TRBV25-1	-	-	TRBJ1-4	TGTGCCAGCAGTTTATCCAGGGGCGGGGAAAAACTGTTTTTT	CASSLSRGGEKLFF
TRBV7-8	many	TRBD2	TRBJ2-5	TGTGCCAGCAGGTCCACCTGGCGGGAGTACCAAGAGACCCAGTACTTC	CASRSTWREYQETQYF